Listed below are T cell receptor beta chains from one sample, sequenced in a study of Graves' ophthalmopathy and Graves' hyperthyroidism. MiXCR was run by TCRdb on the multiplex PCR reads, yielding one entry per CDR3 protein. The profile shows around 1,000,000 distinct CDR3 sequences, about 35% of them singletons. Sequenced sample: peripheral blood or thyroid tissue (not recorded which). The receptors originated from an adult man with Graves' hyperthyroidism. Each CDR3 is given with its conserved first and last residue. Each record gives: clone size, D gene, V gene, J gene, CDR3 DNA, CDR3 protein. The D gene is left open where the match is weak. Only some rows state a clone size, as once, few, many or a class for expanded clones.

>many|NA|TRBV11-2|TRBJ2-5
TGTGCCAGCAGCTTAGTTCGAGGCCAGGGGTTCCAAGAGACCCAGTACTTC
CASSLVRGQGFQETQYF
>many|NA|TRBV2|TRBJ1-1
TGTGCCAGCAGGGACAGCTGGAACACTGAAGCTTTCTTT
CASRDSWNTEAFF
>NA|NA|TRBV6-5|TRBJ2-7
TGTGCCAGCAGTTACAGATCCGGCTGGGGCTACGAGCAGTACTTC
CASSYRSGWGYEQYF
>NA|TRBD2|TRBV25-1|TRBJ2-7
TGTGCCAGCAGCGCCATTTCCCTAGCGGGGGACTACGAGCAGTACTTC
CASSAISLAGDYEQYF
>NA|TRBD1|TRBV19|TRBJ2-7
TGTGCCAGCAGTTTATGGGACAGGGCGGGTGAGCAGTACTTC
CASSLWDRAGEQYF
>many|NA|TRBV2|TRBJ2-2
TGTGCCAGCAACCCCACTACAGGGAACACCGGGGAGCTGTTTTTT
CASNPTTGNTGELFF
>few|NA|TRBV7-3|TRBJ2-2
TGTGCCAGCAGAGAAACGGGACACAAGCCCGGGGAGCTGTTTTTT
CASRETGHKPGELFF
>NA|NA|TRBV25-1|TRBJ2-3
TGTGCCAGCGGGGGCCATACGCAGTATTTT
CASGGHTQYF
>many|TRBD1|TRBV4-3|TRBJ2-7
TGCGCCAGCAGCCAAGATGGGACAGGGGTCTACGAGCAGTACTTC
CASSQDGTGVYEQYF
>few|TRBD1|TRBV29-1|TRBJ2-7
TGCAGCGTCCGGGACAGGAACTACGAGCAGTACTTC
CSVRDRNYEQYF
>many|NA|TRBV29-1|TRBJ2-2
TGCAGCGTTGAAGATCCTAGGGGTGGCCTCGGGGAGCTGTTTTTT
CSVEDPRGGLGELFF
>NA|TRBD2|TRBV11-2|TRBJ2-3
TGTGCCAGCAGCTTAGGAGCGGGGCCCACAGATACGCAGTATTTT
CASSLGAGPTDTQYF
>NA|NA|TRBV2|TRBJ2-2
TGTGCCAGCAGTGAGGAGGGGTCGATAGGCACCGGGGAGCTGTTTTTT
CASSEEGSIGTGELFF
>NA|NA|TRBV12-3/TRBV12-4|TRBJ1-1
TGTGCCAGCAGTTTATGGGGGCAGAGCACTGAAGCTTTCTTT
CASSLWGQSTEAFF